The 17 T cell receptor beta chains reported below all come from one sample, sequenced in a study of shared clonotypes between healthy human individuals (TCRdb year 2020). CD8 naive samples were obtained by positive selection for CCR7 among CD45RO-negative cells, yielding a CD45RA+CCR7+ population from which TemRA cells were excluded. Library method: the immunoSEQ multiplex PCR assay. TCRdb limited this immuneACCESS table to in-frame rearrangements with V and J called. A share of clones is missing; checked studies link under half to unresolved V genes, and the rest is unexplained. This sample comprises around 2,000,000 clones, roughly 94% of them detected only once. Around 1.2% of the sample belongs to the ten largest clones. The sequenced sample consisted of naive CD8+ T cells sorted from blood. Sample cell subset or site, as interpreted from the label and publication: CD45RA+CCR7+. All receptors come from a man younger than 35 in good health.

The chain uses TRBV9 and TRBJ2-7; 9 bases map to TRBD2. The CDR3 runs to 14 residues. V was clipped by 0 bases and J by 6 bases; unmatched bases: 4. Germline V lookup: CDR1 SGDLS, CDR2 YYNGEE. CDR3 bases: TGTGCCAGCAGCGTAGACCGAGCGGGGGGCGAGCAGTACTTC. Its translation: CASSVDRAGGEQYF.

The chain recombines TRBV6-1 with TRBJ2-2; the D is unclear. Germline-derived CDR1 and CDR2 are MNHNS and SASEGT. This CDR3 has 14 residues. V was trimmed by 0 bases and J by 0 bases, leaving 2 bases between them. CDR3 loop: CASSEAPNTGELFF. DNA of the CDR3: TGTGCCAGCAGTGAAGCGCCGAACACCGGGGAGCTGTTTTTT.

V and J are TRBV4-1 and TRBJ1-3, with unresolved D. Germline CDR1 reads MGHRA; CDR2 reads YSYEKL. Trimming removed 0 bases at V and 0 bases at J, with 12 bases between. The CDR3 totals 17 residues. CDR3 DNA: TGCGCCAGCAGCCAAGAGTCTGCGGAAGTCTCTGGAAACACCATATATTTT. It codes for CASSQESAEVSGNTIYF.

The chain is built from TRBV6-4 and TRBJ1-5; TRBD1 matches at 7 bases. V shed 2 bases and J 8 bases; nucleotides not matched to a gene: 6. CDR3 length: 14 amino acids. CDR1 is MRHNA and CDR2 is SNTAGT in the germline V gene. CDR3 bases: TGTGCCAGCAGTGACCGGGACAGCGGTGAGCCCCAGCATTTT. It is translated as CASSDRDSGEPQHF.

The chain carries TRBV7-9 and TRBJ2-3; possibly TRBD1 or TRBD2 for D (6 bases each). This CDR3 region has 15 residues. Germline CDR1 and CDR2: SEHNR and FQNEAQ (reference sequence). The V end lost 8 bases, the J end lost 5 bases, and 20 bases lay between the germline ends. CDR3: CASSYSGAALDTQYF. CDR3 nucleotide sequence: TGTGCCAGCTCCTATTCGGGGGCGGCATTAGATACGCAGTATTTT.

Regarding this clone: This specimen includes other DNA sequences encoding the same CDR3. The chain has TRBV9 and TRBJ2-3, with D possibly being TRBD1 or TRBD2 (5 bases each). The germline gives CDR1 SGDLS, CDR2 YYNGEE. The CDR3 extends over 14 amino acids. V was trimmed by 2 bases and J by 0 bases, leaving 7 bases between them. CDR3 DNA sequence: TGTGCCAGCAGCGTGGGGACGAGCACAGATACGCAGTATTTT. It codes for CASSVGTSTDTQYF.

V and J are TRBV5-4 and TRBJ2-7; D may be TRBD1 (6 bases). The V and J ends lost 0 bases and 5 bases respectively, with 12 bases between them. The V gene's germline CDR1 is SGHNT and CDR2 YYREEE (reference sequence). The CDR3 length is 14 residues. The CDR3 protein is CASSLANRANEQYF. CDR3 nucleotides: TGTGCCAGCAGCTTGGCGAACAGGGCCAACGAGCAGTACTTC.

The V gene is TRBV5-1, the J gene TRBJ2-7; D remains unclear. The germline V and J ends were trimmed by 5 bases and 4 bases, with 10 bases remaining between them. CDR3 length: 12 amino acids. Germline CDR1 SGHRS, CDR2 YFSETQ. The CDR3 nucleotides read TGCGCCAGCAGTGATGAGAGTTACGAGCAGTACTTC. Its protein is CASSDESYEQYF. The complete variable domain, with remaining parts taken from reference TRBV5-1 and TRBJ2-7, reads KAGVTQTPRYLIKTRGQQVTLSCSPISGHRSVSWYQQTPGQGLQFLFEYFSETQRNKGNFPGRFSGRQFSNSRSEMNVSTLELGDSALYLCASSDESYEQYFGPGTRLTVT.

This chain links TRBV13 with TRBJ1-4, with 9 bases aligning to TRBD1. Germline V gene data show CDR1 as PRHDT and CDR2 as FYEKMQ (reference sequence). CDR3 size: 15 residues. Trimming removed 0 bases from V and 7 bases from J; junction bases left unmatched: 3. The CDR3 DNA reads TGTGCCAGCAGCTTAGGTCGGACAGGGGTTGAAAAACTGTTTTTT. This codes for CASSLGRTGVEKLFF.

The V call is TRBV7-9, the J call TRBJ2-5; the D gene is possibly TRBD2 (8 bases). This CDR3 has 18 residues. Germline V gives CDR1 SEHNR, CDR2 FQNEAQ (reference sequence). Trimming took 5 bases from V and 4 from J, leaving 26 bases between them. The CDR3 sequence is CASSILGGQRETRETQYF. The DNA for the CDR3 is TGTGCCAGCAGCATACTTGGGGGACAGCGGGAGACCCGAGAGACCCAGTACTTC.

This CDR3 reads CASSQDLGYSYEQYF. CDR3 coding DNA: TGCGCCAGCAGCCAAGATTTAGGATATTCCTACGAGCAGTACTTC. This chain connects TRBV4-3 to TRBJ2-7; D unclear. The CDR3 contains 15 residues. Germline V lookup: CDR1 LGHNA, CDR2 YSLEER. Deletions cut 0 bases from V and 1 base from J, with 10 bases between.

The rearrangement links TRBV27 to TRBJ2-1; D unclear. The V gene lost 3 bases and the J gene lost 3 bases, with 9 bases spanning the gap. CDR3 size: 14 residues. The germline gives CDR1 MNHEY, CDR2 SMNVEV (reference sequence). The CDR3 DNA sequence: TGTGCCAGCAGTTTTCAGTCGCTCTACAATGAGCAGTTCTTC. Translating it yields CASSFQSLYNEQFF.

This sequence joins TRBV6-1 and TRBJ2-7, with TRBD2 matching 10 bases. The CDR3 runs 15 residues. Germline values: CDR1 MNHNS, CDR2 SASEGT. J was trimmed by 2 bases and V by 3 bases; bases with no gene match: 4. The CDR3 loop is CASSDLAGVPYEQYF. As DNA, the CDR3 is TGTGCCAGCAGTGATCTAGCGGGGGTTCCCTACGAGCAGTACTTC.

This chain joins TRBV6-5 and TRBJ2-1; D gene ambiguous. Trimming cost V 5 bases and J 7 bases, with 18 bases left between them. This CDR3 spans 15 amino acids. Germline CDR1 MNHEY, CDR2 SVGAGI. The CDR3 sequence is CASSLGPDPLNEQFF. CDR3 in DNA: TGTGCCAGCAGTCTCGGACCAGATCCGTTAAATGAGCAGTTCTTC.

The rearrangement uses TRBV2 and TRBJ2-1; TRBD2 matches 7 bases. The CDR3 totals 14 residues. J was trimmed by 0 bases and V by 7 bases; bases with no gene match: 3. The V gene's germline CDR1 is SNHLY and CDR2 FYNNEI. CDR3 nucleotide sequence: TGTGCCAGCATCGGGAGGCCCTCCTACAATGAGCAGTTCTTC. Its protein is CASIGRPSYNEQFF.

The gene calls are TRBV11-2 and TRBJ2-3; D could derive from TRBD1 or TRBD2 (5 bases each). This CDR3 spans 14 amino acids. Germline lookup yields CDR1 SGHAT and CDR2 FQNNGV. V lost 1 base and J lost 1, with 6 bases in between. CDR3 DNA: TGTGCCAGCAGCTTAGGGGACGGCACAGATACGCAGTATTTT. Residues: CASSLGDGTDTQYF.

V usage is TRBV9 and J usage is TRBJ2-1, with D perhaps matching TRBD1 or TRBD2 (5 bases each). This CDR3 has 17 amino acids. Germline V gene lookup returns CDR1 SGDLS and CDR2 YYNGEE. Trimming pared 2 bases from V and 3 bases from J, leaving 18 bases between. The CDR3 coding sequence is TGTGCCAGCAGCGTTTCCCCCGGGACCGCCCTCTACAATGAGCAGTTCTTC. This sequence encodes CASSVSPGTALYNEQFF.